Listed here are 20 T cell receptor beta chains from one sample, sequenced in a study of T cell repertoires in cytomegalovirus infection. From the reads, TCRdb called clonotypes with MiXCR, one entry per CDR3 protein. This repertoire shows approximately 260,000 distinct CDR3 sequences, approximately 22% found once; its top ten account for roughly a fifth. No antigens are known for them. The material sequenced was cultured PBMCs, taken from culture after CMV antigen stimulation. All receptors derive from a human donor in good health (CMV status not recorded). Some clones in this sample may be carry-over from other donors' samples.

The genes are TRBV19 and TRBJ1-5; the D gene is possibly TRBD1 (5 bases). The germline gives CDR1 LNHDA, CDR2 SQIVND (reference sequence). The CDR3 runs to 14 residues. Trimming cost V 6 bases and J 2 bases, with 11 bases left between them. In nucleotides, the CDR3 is TGTGCCAGTAGGCTTACAGGAGGCAATCAGCCCCAGCATTTT. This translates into CASRLTGGNQPQHF.

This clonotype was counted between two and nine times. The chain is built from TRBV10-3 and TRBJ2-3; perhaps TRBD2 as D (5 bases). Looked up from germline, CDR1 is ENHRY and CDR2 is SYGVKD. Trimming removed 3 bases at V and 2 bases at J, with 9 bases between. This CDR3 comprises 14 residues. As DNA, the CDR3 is TGTGCCATCAGTGATCCGGGGTTCACAGATACGCAGTATTTT. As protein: CAISDPGFTDTQYF.

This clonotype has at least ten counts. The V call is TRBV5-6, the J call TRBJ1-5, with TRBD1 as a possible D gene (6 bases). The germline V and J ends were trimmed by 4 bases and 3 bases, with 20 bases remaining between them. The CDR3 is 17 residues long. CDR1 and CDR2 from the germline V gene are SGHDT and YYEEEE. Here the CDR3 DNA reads TGTGCCAGCAGCGTCGGGTCAGGGGTGGGCTACAATCAGCCCCAGCATTTT. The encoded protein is CASSVGSGVGYNQPQHF.

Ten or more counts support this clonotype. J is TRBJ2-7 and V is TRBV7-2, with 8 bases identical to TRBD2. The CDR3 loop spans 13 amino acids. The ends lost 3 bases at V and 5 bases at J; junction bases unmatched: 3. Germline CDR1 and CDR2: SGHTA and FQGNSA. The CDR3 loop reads CASSFQAGDEQYV. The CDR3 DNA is TGTGCCAGCAGCTTTCAAGCGGGAGACGAGCAGTACGTC.

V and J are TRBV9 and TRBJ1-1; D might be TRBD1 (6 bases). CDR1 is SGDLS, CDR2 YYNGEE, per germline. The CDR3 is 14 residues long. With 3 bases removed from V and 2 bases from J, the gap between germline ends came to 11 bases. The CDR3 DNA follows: TGTGCCAGCAGCGGACAGGCGGTTAACACTGAAGCTTTCTTT. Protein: CASSGQAVNTEAFF.

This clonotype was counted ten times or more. The CDR3 reads CASGLAGQVFGYTF. Here the CDR3 DNA reads TGTGCTAGTGGTTTGGCGGGACAGGTTTTCGGCTACACCTTC. The chain uses TRBV12-5 and TRBJ1-2; 8 nucleotides line up with TRBD1. The CDR3 has 14 amino acids. With V trimmed by 1 base and J by 8 bases, 6 bases remained unmatched. The germline V gene encodes CDR1 LGHNT and CDR2 FRNRAP.

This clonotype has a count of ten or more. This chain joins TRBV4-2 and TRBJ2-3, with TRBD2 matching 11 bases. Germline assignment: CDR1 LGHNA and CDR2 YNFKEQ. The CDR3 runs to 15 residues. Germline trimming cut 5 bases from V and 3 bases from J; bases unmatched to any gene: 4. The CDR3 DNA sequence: TGTGCCAGCAGCGCACTAGCGGGAGAAACAGATACGCAGTATTTT. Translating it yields CASSALAGETDTQYF.

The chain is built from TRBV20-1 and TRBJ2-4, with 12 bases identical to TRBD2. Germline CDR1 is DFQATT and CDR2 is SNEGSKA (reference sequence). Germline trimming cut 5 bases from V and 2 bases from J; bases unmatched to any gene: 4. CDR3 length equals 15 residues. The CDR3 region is CSALTSGRPKNIQYF. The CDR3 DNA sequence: TGCAGTGCTCTTACTAGCGGGAGGCCCAAAAACATTCAGTACTTC.

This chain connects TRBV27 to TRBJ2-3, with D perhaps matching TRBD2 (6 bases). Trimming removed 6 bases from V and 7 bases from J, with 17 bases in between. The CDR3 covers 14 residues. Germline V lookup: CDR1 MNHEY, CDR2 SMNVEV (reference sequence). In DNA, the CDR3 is TGTGCCAGCAGACCCGTGGGGGGAATACATACGCAGTATTTT. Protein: CASRPVGGIHTQYF.

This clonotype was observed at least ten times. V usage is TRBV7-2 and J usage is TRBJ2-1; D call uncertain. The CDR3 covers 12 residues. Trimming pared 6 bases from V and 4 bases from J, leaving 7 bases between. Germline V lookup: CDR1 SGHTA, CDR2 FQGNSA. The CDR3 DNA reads TGTGCCAGCAGGAGAACGTACAATGAGCAGTTCTTC. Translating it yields CASRRTYNEQFF.

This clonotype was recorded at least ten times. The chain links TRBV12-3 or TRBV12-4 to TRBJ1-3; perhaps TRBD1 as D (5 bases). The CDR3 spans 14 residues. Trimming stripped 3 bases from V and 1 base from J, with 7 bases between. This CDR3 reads CASSFGASGNTIYF. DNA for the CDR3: TGTGCCAGCAGTTTCGGGGCTTCTGGAAACACCATATATTTT.

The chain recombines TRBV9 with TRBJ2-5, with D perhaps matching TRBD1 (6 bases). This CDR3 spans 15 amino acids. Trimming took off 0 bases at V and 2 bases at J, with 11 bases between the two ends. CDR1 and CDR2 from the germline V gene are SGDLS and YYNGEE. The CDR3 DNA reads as TGTGCCAGCAGCGTAGAGGGGGTAGGGCAAGAGACCCAGTACTTC. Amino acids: CASSVEGVGQETQYF.

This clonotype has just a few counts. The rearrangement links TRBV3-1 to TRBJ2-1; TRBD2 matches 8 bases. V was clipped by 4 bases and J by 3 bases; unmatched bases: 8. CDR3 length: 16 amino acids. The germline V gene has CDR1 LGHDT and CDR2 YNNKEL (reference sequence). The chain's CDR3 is CASSPRLALGYNEQFF. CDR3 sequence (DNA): TGTGCCAGCAGCCCGAGACTAGCGTTAGGCTACAATGAGCAGTTCTTC.

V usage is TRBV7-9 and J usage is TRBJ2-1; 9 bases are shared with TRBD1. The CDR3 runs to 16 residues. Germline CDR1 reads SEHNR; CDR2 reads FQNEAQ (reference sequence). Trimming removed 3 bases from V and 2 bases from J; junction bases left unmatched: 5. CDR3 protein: CASSLVTGGTYNEQFF. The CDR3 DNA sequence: TGTGCCAGCAGCTTGGTTACAGGGGGCACCTACAATGAGCAGTTCTTC.

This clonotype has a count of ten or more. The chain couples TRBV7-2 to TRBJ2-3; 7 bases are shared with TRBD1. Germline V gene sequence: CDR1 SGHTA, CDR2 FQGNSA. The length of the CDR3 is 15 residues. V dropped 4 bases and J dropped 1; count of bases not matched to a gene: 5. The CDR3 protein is CASSSTGSRTDTQYF. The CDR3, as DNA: TGTGCCAGCAGCTCGACAGGGAGCCGCACAGATACGCAGTATTTT.

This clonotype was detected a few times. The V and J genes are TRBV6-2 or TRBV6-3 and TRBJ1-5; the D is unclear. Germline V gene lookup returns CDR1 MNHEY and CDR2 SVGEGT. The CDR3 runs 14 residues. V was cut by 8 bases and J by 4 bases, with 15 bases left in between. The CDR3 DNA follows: TGTGCCAGCGGCGAATGGAATCTTAATCAGCCCCAGCATTTT. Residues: CASGEWNLNQPQHF.

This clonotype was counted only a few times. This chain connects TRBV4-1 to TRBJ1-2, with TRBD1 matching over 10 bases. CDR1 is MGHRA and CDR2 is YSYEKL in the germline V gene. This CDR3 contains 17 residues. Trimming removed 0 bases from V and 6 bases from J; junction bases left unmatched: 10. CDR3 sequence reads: CASSQDLLRDRGHGYTF. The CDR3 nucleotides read TGCGCCAGCAGCCAAGATCTCCTAAGAGACAGGGGGCATGGCTACACCTTC.

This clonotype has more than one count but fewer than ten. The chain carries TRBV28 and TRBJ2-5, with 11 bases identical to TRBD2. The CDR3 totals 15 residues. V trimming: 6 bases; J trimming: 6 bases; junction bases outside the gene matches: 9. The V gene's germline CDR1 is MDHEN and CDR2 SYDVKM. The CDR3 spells CASSLLAGDRKTQYF. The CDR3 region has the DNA TGTGCCAGCAGCTTACTAGCGGGAGATAGGAAGACCCAGTACTTC.

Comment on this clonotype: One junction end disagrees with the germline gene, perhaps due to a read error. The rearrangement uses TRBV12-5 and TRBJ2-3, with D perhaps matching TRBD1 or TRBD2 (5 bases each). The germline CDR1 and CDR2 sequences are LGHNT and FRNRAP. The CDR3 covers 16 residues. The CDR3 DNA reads TGTGCTAGTGGTTTGCTCATAGGGGCTAGCATAGATACGCAGTATTTT. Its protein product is CASGLLIGASIDTQYF.

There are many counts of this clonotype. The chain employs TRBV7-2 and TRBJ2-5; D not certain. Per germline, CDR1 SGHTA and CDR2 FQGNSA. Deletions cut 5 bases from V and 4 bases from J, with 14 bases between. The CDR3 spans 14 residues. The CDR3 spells CASSRRRGPETQYF. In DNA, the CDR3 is TGTGCCAGCAGCCGCCGGAGAGGCCCAGAGACCCAGTACTTC.